Listed here are 30 T cell receptor beta chains from one sample, sequenced in a study of CD8 T cells in Susac syndrome. With random hexamers, roughly 0.5 to 1 ug RNA was reverse transcribed. TCRdb used MiXCR to reprocess the immunoSEQ multiplex PCR reads, holding one entry per CDR3 protein. The sample has 150,000 to 200,000 distinct CDR3 sequences, around 93% seen once. The material sequenced was CD4+ T cells from PBMCs. These receptors were collected from a human donor in good health.

The CDR3 bases are TGTGCCACCAGCAGGGGATTGGGAGAGACCCAGTACTTC. Translation: CATSRGLGETQYF. The genes are TRBV15 and TRBJ2-5; D gene unclear. CDR1 is LNHNV and CDR2 is YYDKDF in the germline V gene (reference sequence). Deletions cut 3 bases from V and 4 bases from J, with 9 bases between. This CDR3 has 13 amino acids.

CDR3 sequence: CASSQAGGAKNIQYF. CDR3 coding DNA: TGTGCCAGCAGCCAAGCCGGGGGAGCCAAAAACATTCAGTACTTC. The J gene is TRBJ2-4, the V gene TRBV3-1; a weak D match, TRBD2 (6 bases). CDR1 and CDR2 (germline): LGHDT, YNNKEL (reference sequence). CDR3 length: 15 amino acids. V was pared by 1 base and J by 0 bases, with 7 bases between.

The chain employs TRBV3-1 and TRBJ1-2, with 8 bases aligning to TRBD1. The trim removed 4 bases at V and 4 bases at J, leaving 5 bases unmatched. CDR1 LGHDT and CDR2 YNNKEL come from the germline V gene (reference sequence). This CDR3 contains 14 residues. CDR3 sequence: CASSRPGQAYGYTF. The CDR3 nucleotides read TGTGCCAGCAGCCGCCCGGGACAGGCCTATGGCTACACCTTC. Full variable domain (missing parts from reference TRBV3-1 and TRBJ1-2): DTAVSQTPKYLVTQMGNDKSIKCEQNLGHDTMYWYKQDSKKFLKIMFSYNNKELIINETVPNRFSPKSPDKAHLNLHINSLELGDSAVYFCASSRPGQAYGYTFGSGTRLTVV.

The chain is built from TRBV6-2 or TRBV6-3 and TRBJ1-2; D ambiguous. There are 13 residues in the CDR3. Looked up from germline, CDR1 is MNHEY and CDR2 is SVGEGT. The V and J ends lost 5 bases and 5 bases respectively, with 12 bases between them. The CDR3 nucleotides are TGTGCCAGCAGTCCTACGGAGGGTTATGGCTACACCTTC. This codes for CASSPTEGYGYTF.

This clonotype was detected a few times. J is TRBJ2-7 and V is TRBV3-1; D is uncertain. The ends were cut back, 1 base at V and 0 bases at J, with 4 bases in the middle. Germline V gene lookup returns CDR1 LGHDT and CDR2 YNNKEL (reference sequence). The CDR3 has 13 residues. Here the CDR3 DNA reads TGTGCCAGCAGCCAAGCCAGCTCCTACGAGCAGTACTTC. It translates to CASSQASSYEQYF.

The V gene is TRBV21-1, the J gene TRBJ2-3; TRBD1 is taken as the D call from the table, unchecked against the DNA. TRBV21-1 is reported as a pseudogene. CDR3 length equals 17 residues. The CDR3 DNA follows: TGTGCCAGCAGCAAAGCGGGATGGACAGCTCGTCCAGATACGCAGTATTTT. It translates to CASSKAGWTARPDTQYF.

The chain carries TRBV6-1 and TRBJ1-1; D is possibly TRBD1 (5 bases). The CDR3 has 16 amino acids. Germline V gives CDR1 MNHNS, CDR2 SASEGT. The V and J ends lost 5 bases and 2 bases respectively, with 18 bases between them. The CDR3 loop is CASSRTPPQGNTEAFF. The CDR3, as DNA: TGTGCCAGCAGTCGGACACCCCCGCAGGGTAACACTGAAGCTTTCTTT.

This chain connects TRBV20-1 to TRBJ2-5; D is unresolved. The CDR3 loop spans 16 amino acids. V lost 3 bases and J 0 bases, leaving 17 bases between the germline ends. The germline V gene encodes CDR1 DFQATT and CDR2 SNEGSKA (reference sequence). The CDR3 loop reads CSASGLGFFYQETQYF. Here the CDR3 DNA reads TGCAGTGCTAGTGGCCTAGGGTTCTTCTACCAAGAGACCCAGTACTTC.

Here the CDR3 reads CASSMQRMNTEAFF. In DNA form, the CDR3 reads TGTGCCAGTAGTATGCAGAGGATGAACACTGAAGCTTTCTTT. This sequence joins TRBV19 and TRBJ1-1; unclear D gene. Looked up from germline, CDR1 is LNHDA and CDR2 is SQIVND (reference sequence). The V and J ends lost 3 bases and 0 bases respectively, with 8 bases between them. CDR3 length: 14 amino acids.

This chain connects TRBV7-9 to TRBJ2-3; possible D gene TRBD2, 6 bases. Germline-derived CDR1 and CDR2 are SEHNR and FQNEAQ (reference sequence). V dropped 3 bases and J dropped 3 bases, with 13 bases sitting between them. This CDR3 contains 15 residues. CDR3 DNA: TGTGCCAGCAGCTTTTCCCTCGGGGGAACAGATACGCAGTATTTT. Translating it yields CASSFSLGGTDTQYF.

The rearrangement links TRBV15 to TRBJ2-7; maybe TRBD2 (6 bases). This CDR3 has 17 amino acids. The V end was cut by 0 bases, the J end by 2 bases, with 17 bases between. Germline loops: CDR1 LNHNV, CDR2 YYDKDF (reference sequence). The DNA of the CDR3 is TGTGCCACCAGCAGAGATCAGATAGGGGACTGGGCCTACGAGCAGTACTTC. This translates into CATSRDQIGDWAYEQYF.

The genes are TRBV7-2 and TRBJ2-3, with 8 bases fitting TRBD2. There are 16 residues in the CDR3. V dropped 0 bases and J dropped 1; count of bases not matched to a gene: 3. Germline V gives CDR1 SGHTA, CDR2 FQGNSA. CDR3 protein: CASSLAYSGGTDTQYF. As DNA, the CDR3 is TGTGCCAGCAGCTTAGCGTATAGCGGGGGCACAGATACGCAGTATTTT.

The chain joins TRBV20-1 to TRBJ2-7; perhaps TRBD2 as D (6 bases). Trimming removed 3 bases from V and 6 bases from J, with 12 bases in between. CDR3 length: 12 amino acids. From germline, CDR1 is DFQATT and CDR2 SNEGSKA (reference sequence). In DNA, the CDR3 is TGCAGTGCTAGGGCAACTAGCCGCGAGCAGTACTTC. Its translation is CSARATSREQYF.

The J gene is TRBJ2-3, the V gene TRBV29-1; a weak D match, TRBD2 (5 bases). CDR1 and CDR2 (germline): SQVTM, ANQGSEA. The V end was cut by 1 base, the J end by 2 bases, with 10 bases between. CDR3 size: 14 residues. The DNA of the CDR3 is TGCAGCGTTGAAGGGAGCGGTATCACAGATACGCAGTATTTT. Residues: CSVEGSGITDTQYF.

This clonotype was observed a single time. DNA of the CDR3: TGTGCCAGCAGCGTAGACAGCGGGGGGTACAATGAGCAGTTCTTC. As protein: CASSVDSGGYNEQFF. The gene calls are TRBV9 and TRBJ2-1, with TRBD2 identical over 9 bases. The CDR3 extends over 15 amino acids. Germline values: CDR1 SGDLS, CDR2 YYNGEE. Unmatched junction bases numbered 2, after V lost 0 bases and J lost 4 bases.

This sequence joins TRBV5-1 and TRBJ2-1, with TRBD2 identical over 16 bases. The length of the CDR3 is 17 residues. In germline, CDR1 is SGHRS, CDR2 YFSETQ. The trim removed 4 bases at V and 3 bases at J, leaving 4 bases unmatched. DNA for the CDR3: TGCGCCAGCAGCACGGGACTAGCGGGGGGGCTCTACAATGAGCAGTTCTTC. This encodes CASSTGLAGGLYNEQFF.

This chain links TRBV7-2 with TRBJ2-1; D is unclear. Trimming shortened V by 1 base and J by 7 bases, and 8 bases separated the two germline ends. CDR3 length equals 13 residues. Germline CDR1 SGHTA, CDR2 FQGNSA. CDR3 loop: CASSLEAENEQFF. CDR3 in DNA: TGTGCCAGCAGCTTAGAAGCCGAGAATGAGCAGTTCTTC. Using reference TRBV7-2 and TRBJ2-1 for the parts outside the CDR3, the full variable domain is GAGVSQSPSNKVTEKGKDVELRCDPISGHTALYWYRQSLGQGLEFLIYFQGNSAPDKSGLPSDRFSAERTGGSVSTLTIQRTQQEDSAVYLCASSLEAENEQFFGPGTRLTVL.

This chain connects TRBV20-1 to TRBJ1-5; no definite D call. Trimming pared 3 bases from V and 1 base from J, leaving 7 bases between. The V gene's germline CDR1 is DFQATT and CDR2 SNEGSKA (reference sequence). CDR3 size: 13 residues. The CDR3 DNA sequence: TGCAGTGCTAGTCGCTGGAGCAATCAGCCCCAGCATTTT. It encodes CSASRWSNQPQHF.

This sequence joins TRBV5-1 and TRBJ2-7; D is perhaps TRBD1 (6 bases). Trimming shortened V by 4 bases and J by 5 bases, and 13 bases separated the two germline ends. Germline V gene lookup returns CDR1 SGHRS and CDR2 YFSETQ. CDR3 length: 13 amino acids. CDR3 residues: CASSNQGSDEQYF. The CDR3 coding sequence is TGCGCCAGCAGCAACCAGGGGTCGGACGAGCAGTACTTC.

The J gene is TRBJ2-7, the V gene TRBV6-2 or TRBV6-3, with no clear D. The CDR3 spans 12 residues. V was trimmed by 2 bases and J by 3 bases, leaving 5 bases between them. Germline V gene sequence: CDR1 MNHEY, CDR2 SVGEGT. The CDR3 DNA sequence: TGTGCCAGCAGTTACAGACACTACGAGCAGTACTTC. It codes for CASSYRHYEQYF.

The chain carries TRBV5-1 and TRBJ2-7; 8 bases fit TRBD1. Germline CDR1 SGHRS, CDR2 YFSETQ. V was clipped by 3 bases and J by 5 bases; unmatched bases: 10. The CDR3 covers 15 residues. The CDR3 here is CASSSRQGRLDEQYF. DNA of the CDR3: TGCGCCAGCAGCTCGCGACAGGGGCGGCTCGACGAGCAGTACTTC.

The chain uses TRBV5-6 and TRBJ1-2; D is unresolved. From germline, CDR1 is SGHDT and CDR2 YYEEEE. This CDR3 region has 13 residues. V was cut by 2 bases and J by 5 bases, with 10 bases left in between. This CDR3 reads CASSFPERYGYTF. The CDR3 coding sequence is TGTGCCAGCAGCTTCCCCGAAAGGTATGGCTACACCTTC.

CDR3 residues: CSVEVSGANVLTF. The CDR3 DNA reads TGCAGCGTTGAAGTCTCTGGGGCCAACGTCCTGACTTTC. V usage is TRBV29-1 and J usage is TRBJ2-6; D gene unclear. Trimming shortened V by 1 base and J by 0 bases, and 1 base separated the two germline ends. The germline V gene has CDR1 SQVTM and CDR2 ANQGSEA. The CDR3 has 13 amino acids.

This chain uses TRBV11-2 with TRBJ1-3; D is unresolved. In germline, CDR1 is SGHAT, CDR2 FQNNGV. Deletions cut 5 bases from V and 0 bases from J, with 8 bases between. This CDR3 comprises 14 residues. CDR3 loop: CASSRASSGNTIYF. The CDR3 DNA reads TGTGCCAGCAGCCGGGCGAGCTCTGGAAACACCATATATTTT.

The J gene is TRBJ1-1, the V gene TRBV19, with 8 bases matching TRBD1. J lost 8 bases, V lost 6 bases, and 11 bases had no gene match. The CDR3 loop spans 14 amino acids. CDR1 is LNHDA, CDR2 SQIVND, per germline (reference sequence). DNA of the CDR3: TGTGCCAGTAGCAGAACAGGGGGTCGACCCGAAGCTTTCTTT. Protein sequence: CASSRTGGRPEAFF.

The chain recombines TRBV7-9 with TRBJ2-1; TRBD1 is a possible D gene (6 bases). The ends were cut back, 11 bases at V and 5 bases at J, with 13 bases in the middle. CDR3 length: 12 residues. Looked up from germline, CDR1 is SEHNR and CDR2 is FQNEAQ (reference sequence). The CDR3 protein is CAVDRPNNEQFF. The CDR3 nucleotides are TGTGCCGTGGACAGACCTAACAATGAGCAGTTCTTC.

This chain connects TRBV19 to TRBJ2-7, with 10 bases identical to TRBD1. Germline CDR1 and CDR2: LNHDA and SQIVND (reference sequence). The CDR3 runs 15 residues. V lost 2 bases, J lost 3 bases, and 4 bases stayed unmatched. The CDR3 DNA is TGTGCCAGTAGTATATCGGGACAGGGGATCTACGAGCAGTACTTC. This gives the protein CASSISGQGIYEQYF.

The chain is built from TRBV16 and TRBJ1-5; D unclear. The ends were cut back, 2 bases at V and 1 base at J, with 9 bases in the middle. CDR3 size: 15 residues. The V gene's germline CDR1 is KGHSY and CDR2 FQNENV. The chain's CDR3 is CASSQGLDSNQPQHF. The CDR3 region has the DNA TGTGCCAGCAGCCAAGGGTTAGACAGCAATCAGCCCCAGCATTTT.

This clonotype showed up just once. This rearrangement joins TRBV28 to TRBJ2-1; 8 bases are shared with TRBD1. CDR1 MDHEN and CDR2 SYDVKM come from the germline V gene. The CDR3 extends over 14 amino acids. V trimming: 7 bases; J trimming: 7 bases; junction bases outside the gene matches: 9. This CDR3 is CASMGAGGKNEQFF. The CDR3 DNA reads as TGTGCCAGCATGGGGGCAGGGGGCAAGAATGAGCAGTTCTTC.

The chain recombines TRBV19 with TRBJ1-1; D is uncertain. V was clipped by 4 bases and J by 0 bases, with 9 bases between them. CDR1 is LNHDA, CDR2 SQIVND, per germline (reference sequence). The CDR3 consists of 14 residues. The CDR3 DNA follows: TGTGCCAGTAGTAGAGGACTCATGAACACTGAAGCTTTCTTT. Translated, it gives CASSRGLMNTEAFF. The full variable domain, its missing parts supplied by reference TRBV19 and TRBJ1-1, is DGGITQSPKYLFRKEGQNVTLSCEQNLNHDAMYWYRQDPGQGLRLIYYSQIVNDFQKGDIAEGYSVSREKKESFPLTVTSAQKNPTAFYLCASSRGLMNTEAFFGQGTRLTVV.